These 21 T cell receptor beta chains were all obtained from the same sample, sequenced in a study. TCRdb re-analysed the 5' RACE reads in MiXCR, keeping a single row per CDR3 protein. The data show 32,000 or so distinct CDR3 sequences, more than 20% seen once. The sorted Tregs were CD4+CD25+CD127-/low cells. Sequenced sample: tumor-infiltrating Tregs sorted from the breast tumor. The receptors stem from a female donor with breast cancer.

V is TRBV10-3 and J is TRBJ1-5; TRBD1 is a possible D gene (6 bases). This CDR3 has 16 amino acids. Germline values: CDR1 ENHRY, CDR2 SYGVKD. Trimming took 2 bases from V and 7 from J, leaving 18 bases between them. The CDR3 protein is CAISEEGGMSKQPQHF. In DNA form, the CDR3 reads TGTGCCATCAGTGAGGAGGGGGGGATGTCAAAACAGCCCCAGCATTTT.

V usage is TRBV18 and J usage is TRBJ1-1; TRBD1 agrees at 7 bases. The length of the CDR3 is 14 residues. The J segment lost 10 bases and the V segment lost 1 base, leaving 9 bases of the junction unmatched. Germline CDR1 KGHSH, CDR2 LQKENI. The CDR3 DNA follows: TGTGCCAGCTCACCACGGGAGGACAGGCGGGGAGCTTTCTTT. It yields the protein CASSPREDRRGAFF.

This clonotype appeared a few times. The conserved phenylalanine or tryptophan is not found at the CDR3 terminus, so this likely reflects a read error. No DNA is shown, since the ends of the CDR3 on it are uncertain; the CDR3 is the one TCRdb lists. This chain connects TRBV25-1 to TRBJ2-1; TRBD2 was called by the table and not checked on the DNA. Germline V lookup: CDR1 MGHDK, CDR2 SYGVNS. The CDR3 is 9 residues long, ends included. CDR3 residues: CAKSTETKL.

The chain has TRBV19 and TRBJ2-1; 7 nucleotides agree with TRBD2. The CDR3 spans 17 residues. The V gene's germline CDR1 is LNHDA and CDR2 SQIVND (reference sequence). V was pared by 0 bases and J by 0 bases, with 5 bases of the junction left unmatched. DNA for the CDR3: TGTGCCAGTAGTATAGACAGCGGGACCTACTCCTACAATGAGCAGTTCTTC. It yields the protein CASSIDSGTYSYNEQFF. Full variable domain (missing parts from reference TRBV19 and TRBJ2-1): DGGITQSPKYLFRKEGQNVTLSCEQNLNHDAMYWYRQDPGQGLRLIYYSQIVNDFQKGDIAEGYSVSREKKESFPLTVTSAQKNPTAFYLCASSIDSGTYSYNEQFFGPGTRLTVL.

By sample fraction, this clonotype is medium-sized. The chain has TRBV4-1 and TRBJ2-1; 9 bases are shared with TRBD2. Germline V gene sequence: CDR1 MGHRA, CDR2 YSYEKL. The CDR3 is 14 residues long. After removal of 4 bases from V and 8 bases from J, the junction contained 6 bases not matched to a gene. The CDR3 reads CASSRGLALDEQFF. The CDR3 nucleotides are TGCGCCAGCAGCCGGGGACTAGCTTTGGATGAGCAGTTCTTC.

This clonotype was recorded a few times. The rearrangement joins TRBV5-6 to TRBJ1-1; weak D call: TRBD1 (6 bases). The CDR3 runs 14 residues. The germline V gene encodes CDR1 SGHDT and CDR2 YYEEEE. V was clipped by 7 bases and J by 0 bases, with 13 bases between them. CDR3 loop: CASLGGPLNTEAFF. For the CDR3, the DNA is TGTGCCAGCTTAGGGGGTCCTTTGAACACTGAAGCTTTCTTT.

The rearrangement uses TRBV25-1 and TRBJ2-7; D not resolved. The germline gives CDR1 MGHDK, CDR2 SYGVNS. The CDR3 loop spans 16 amino acids. The V end lost 8 bases, the J end lost 7 bases, and 27 bases lay between the germline ends. As DNA, the CDR3 is TGTGCCAGCCTCGTCGACGAGCCCCGAGTTCCTTATGAGCAGTACTTC. Its translation is CASLVDEPRVPYEQYF.

This clonotype showed up just a few times. A single base separates this from a much larger clone, so it may be a read error. The chain combines TRBV15 with TRBJ2-7; tentative D call: TRBD2 (5 bases). The germline V gene encodes CDR1 LNHNV and CDR2 YYDKDF (reference sequence). CDR3 length: 13 amino acids. The CDR3 here is CATSVTSSYEQNF. CDR3 nucleotides: TGTGCCACCAGCGTCACTAGTTCCTACGAGCAGAACTTC.

This clonotype came up many times. The V call is TRBV27, the J call TRBJ2-1; D is perhaps TRBD2 (6 bases). From germline, CDR1 is MNHEY and CDR2 SMNVEV (reference sequence). V was clipped by 2 bases and J by 7 bases, with 15 bases between them. The CDR3 runs 15 residues. The CDR3 spells CASSLGGSGRNEQFF. CDR3 coding DNA: TGTGCCAGCAGTTTAGGGGGGAGTGGTCGTAATGAGCAGTTCTTC.

A note on this clonotype: The junction shows a germline mismatch at one end, possibly a read error. V usage is TRBV6-6 and J usage is TRBJ1-5; TRBD1 might be the D (5 bases). This CDR3 has 16 residues. Germline V gives CDR1 MNHNY, CDR2 SVGAGI (reference sequence). The CDR3 sequence is CASSYSSRDGNQPQRF. The CDR3 DNA sequence: TGTGCCAGCAGTTACTCGAGCAGGGATGGAAATCAGCCCCAGCGTTTT.

This chain uses TRBV19 with TRBJ2-7; 7 positions agree with TRBD1. V lost 4 bases to trimming and J lost 7 bases; unmatched junction nucleotides: 13. Germline CDR1 is LNHDA and CDR2 is SQIVND (reference sequence). The CDR3 contains 15 residues. In nucleotides, the CDR3 is TGTGCCAGTAGTACCCCCTCGGGACAGCCGGAGGAGCAGTACTTC. This encodes CASSTPSGQPEEQYF.

The rearrangement uses TRBV6-6 and TRBJ2-7; no definite D call. The V end lost 3 bases, the J end lost 3 bases, and 12 bases lay between the germline ends. Germline-derived CDR1 and CDR2 are MNHNY and SVGAGI (reference sequence). The length of the CDR3 is 14 residues. The CDR3 spells CASSYDPAHYEQYF. DNA for the CDR3: TGTGCCAGCAGTTATGACCCTGCTCACTACGAGCAGTACTTC.

In the case of this clonotype: Just one base apart from a much larger clone, this may be a read error. This chain uses TRBV20-1 with TRBJ2-1; a weak D match, TRBD2 (6 bases). The CDR3 consists of 11 residues. Germline values: CDR1 DFQATT, CDR2 SNEGSKA (reference sequence). CDR3 residues: CRCGDSNEQFF. The CDR3 region has the DNA TGCAGATGCGGGGATAGCAATGAGCAGTTCTTC.

This chain connects TRBV12-5 to TRBJ2-7; the D gene is possibly TRBD2 (5 bases). Trimming stripped 8 bases from V and 5 bases from J, with 16 bases between. The CDR3 loop spans 13 amino acids. Germline V gene sequence: CDR1 LGHNT, CDR2 FRNRAP. This CDR3 reads CASSKGASHEQYF. DNA for the CDR3: TGTGCTAGTAGCAAGGGTGCTAGCCACGAGCAGTACTTC.

This clonotype has ten or more counts. The rearrangement links TRBV11-3 to TRBJ2-1; D is uncertain. Per germline, CDR1 SGHNT and CDR2 YENEEA. The CDR3 totals 14 residues. Trimming removed 5 bases at V and 4 bases at J, with 12 bases between. The CDR3 is CASSPNGVYNEQFF. DNA of the CDR3: TGTGCCAGCAGCCCTAATGGGGTATACAATGAGCAGTTCTTC.

This clonotype is a singleton in its sample. Since a much larger clone is just one base distant, this may be a read error. It is likely a read error, because the conserved phenylalanine at the end of the CDR3 is missing. This sequence joins TRBV7-9 and TRBJ1-1; perhaps TRBD1 as D (5 bases). The V end lost 2 bases, the J end lost 4 bases, and 14 bases lay between the germline ends. CDR1 is SEHNR and CDR2 is FQNEAQ in the germline V gene (reference sequence). This CDR3 has 15 residues. CDR3 in amino acids: CASSLSYGGGTEAFL. Here the CDR3 DNA reads TGTGCCAGCAGCTTATCATACGGTGGGGGCACTGAAGCTTTCTTA.

By share of the sample, this clonotype is medium-sized. The chain joins TRBV24-1 to TRBJ2-2; 8 bases agree with TRBD1. The CDR3 spans 14 residues. Germline lookup yields CDR1 KGHDR and CDR2 SFDVKD. Unmatched junction bases numbered 4, after V lost 9 bases and J lost 2 bases. CDR3 bases: TGTGCCACCGGGCCAGGGGGCAACACCGGGGAGCTGTTTTTT. Translated: CATGPGGNTGELFF.

For this clonotype: Compared with germline, one end of the junction differs, possibly owing to a read error. This rearrangement joins TRBV9 to TRBJ1-1; 10 bases line up with TRBD1. Germline V gene sequence: CDR1 SGDLS, CDR2 YYNGEE. The CDR3 is 15 amino acids. The CDR3 DNA is TGTGCCAGCAGCCTAGAGGGACAGGGGTACACTGAAGCTTCCTTT. It specifies CASSLEGQGYTEASF.

The table lists this clonotype with many counts. The chain uses TRBV10-3 and TRBJ1-2; D unclear. Germline loops: CDR1 ENHRY, CDR2 SYGVKD. This CDR3 has 12 amino acids. The V gene lost 10 bases and the J gene lost 4 bases, with 13 bases spanning the gap. Here the CDR3 DNA reads TGTGCCAACTCGGAGGATCGCTATGGCTACACCTTC. Its translation is CANSEDRYGYTF.

J is TRBJ2-7 and V is TRBV9; D is possibly TRBD1 (6 bases). The V gene's germline CDR1 is SGDLS and CDR2 YYNGEE. The CDR3 is made up of 15 amino acids. The V end was cut by 0 bases, the J end by 4 bases, with 14 bases between. This CDR3 reads CASSVAPSGQYEQYF. CDR3 in DNA: TGTGCCAGCAGCGTAGCCCCGTCCGGACAGTACGAGCAGTACTTC.

This clonotype was counted between two and nine times. The chain uses TRBV6-1 and TRBJ2-1, with D possibly TRBD2 on 6 matching bases. Germline V gene sequence: CDR1 MNHNS, CDR2 SASEGT. V lost 4 bases and J 6 bases, leaving 13 bases between the germline ends. The CDR3 length is 14 residues. DNA for the CDR3: TGTGCCAGCAGTGTCGCCGCGGAGGGCAATGAGCAGTTCTTC. Its protein is CASSVAAEGNEQFF.